A single sample is the source of the 25 T cell receptor beta chains below, sequenced in a study of beta chain features in type 1 diabetes. Every isolated RNA sample was fully reverse transcribed, so sequencing captured expressed TCRB transcripts. Some clones are missing from TCRdb's copy, which holds only in-frame ones; the method was immunoSEQ multiplex PCR. The sample contains about 360,000 clones, 10% to 15% of which appear only once. Sequencing was performed on naive CD4+ T cells from blood. Receptors originate from a man aged 18 to 29 in good health.

The chain recombines TRBV7-9 with TRBJ1-6, with D hard to call. The CDR3 covers 17 residues. V shed 4 bases and J shed 8 bases, with 21 bases lying between them. Germline V gives CDR1 SEHNR, CDR2 FQNEAQ (reference sequence). CDR3: CASSSTSWTAGDSPLHF. CDR3 sequence (DNA): TGTGCCAGCAGCTCCACTTCCTGGACCGCCGGGGATTCACCCCTCCACTTT.

This clone has just a few counts. V and J are TRBV4-3 and TRBJ1-2; the D gene is possibly TRBD1 (6 bases). Germline V gene data show CDR1 as LGHNA and CDR2 as YSLEER. The length of the CDR3 is 15 residues. Trimming removed 4 bases at V and 5 bases at J, with 17 bases between. CDR3 protein: CASSPRRQELYGYTF. Here the CDR3 DNA reads TGCGCCAGCAGCCCCCGACGACAGGAGCTATATGGCTACACCTTC.

This clone was observed a few times. The V gene is TRBV9, the J gene TRBJ2-5; tentatively, D is TRBD1 (6 bases). This CDR3 region has 15 residues. V was clipped by 0 bases and J by 5 bases, with 14 bases between them. Looked up from germline, CDR1 is SGDLS and CDR2 is YYNGEE. The CDR3 DNA follows: TGTGCCAGCAGCGTAGTAGGACAGCCTGGGGAGACCCAGTACTTC. This translates into CASSVVGQPGETQYF.

Only a few counts were recorded for this clone. The chain recombines TRBV7-8 with TRBJ2-1; D possibly corresponds to TRBD1 (5 bases). The CDR3 length is 13 residues. Germline V CDR1 and CDR2: SGHVS, FQNEAQ. The V end lost 1 base, the J end lost 11 bases, and 12 bases lay between the germline ends. The CDR3 region has the DNA TGTGCCAGCAGCTTAGATATACAGGAGAAGCAGTTCTTC. This codes for CASSLDIQEKQFF.

V and J are TRBV28 and TRBJ2-3, with 8 bases lining up with TRBD2. This CDR3 is 12 amino acids long. V was clipped by 6 bases and J by 9 bases; unmatched bases: 5. Germline CDR1 reads MDHEN; CDR2 reads SYDVKM. The CDR3 DNA is TGTGCCAGCAGCTTACCGGGAGGGACGCAGTATTTT. This sequence encodes CASSLPGGTQYF.

In its sample, this clone was seen a few times. The gene calls are TRBV4-1 and TRBJ1-5; 11 bases are a match to TRBD1. Germline CDR1 and CDR2: MGHRA and YSYEKL. The J segment lost 6 bases and the V segment lost 3 bases, leaving 16 bases of the junction unmatched. This CDR3 is 19 amino acids long. The CDR3 loop is CASSQQLSSDRGLGQPQHF. Here the CDR3 DNA reads TGCGCCAGCAGCCAGCAATTATCTTCGGACAGGGGGCTCGGTCAGCCCCAGCATTTT.

This clone turned up a few times. The V and J genes are TRBV6-5 and TRBJ2-3; D is undetermined. CDR1 and CDR2 from the germline V gene are MNHEY and SVGAGI. The CDR3 is made up of 16 amino acids. V lost 0 bases, J lost 0 bases, and 10 bases lay in between. The CDR3 DNA reads TGTGCCAGCAGTTACTCCCCAACCAGGAGCACAGATACGCAGTATTTT. This codes for CASSYSPTRSTDTQYF.

V is TRBV6-1 and J is TRBJ2-7; 7 bases agree with TRBD2. This CDR3 has 13 amino acids. CDR1 and CDR2 (germline): MNHNS, SASEGT. The junction had 5 bases not matched to a gene; V was cut back by 1 base and J by 8 bases. The chain's CDR3 is CASSEVRGEKQYF. In DNA, the CDR3 is TGTGCCAGCAGTGAAGTTCGGGGGGAAAAGCAGTACTTC.

This clone showed up just a few times. The chain joins TRBV5-1 to TRBJ2-1; TRBD2 aligns across 7 bases. The V and J ends lost 0 bases and 0 bases, in that order; junction bases with no gene match: 3. The CDR3 sequence is 16 residues long. Germline V gene sequence: CDR1 SGHRS, CDR2 YFSETQ. For the CDR3, the DNA is TGCGCCAGCAGCTTGGCGGGGGGTAACTCCTACAATGAGCAGTTCTTC. It is translated as CASSLAGGNSYNEQFF.

Concerning this clone: Other DNA sequences in the same sample also yield this CDR3. J is TRBJ2-7 and V is TRBV28; the D gene is possibly TRBD2 (7 bases). The germline CDR1 and CDR2 sequences are MDHEN and SYDVKM. The CDR3 covers 14 residues. V shed 7 bases and J shed 2 bases, with 15 bases lying between them. CDR3 nucleotides: TGTGCCAGCACCCCGGGGGGCAGGACCTACGAGCAGTACTTC. Its protein product is CASTPGGRTYEQYF.

This clone was counted only a few times. Other nucleotide sequences from this sample produce the same CDR3. The chain couples TRBV7-9 to TRBJ1-1; weak D call: TRBD1 (6 bases). The V end was cut by 3 bases, the J end by 1 base, with 9 bases between. The CDR3 is 14 amino acids. Germline-derived CDR1 and CDR2 are SEHNR and FQNEAQ (reference sequence). CDR3 sequence: CASSLQGTNTEAFF. DNA for the CDR3: TGTGCCAGCAGCTTGCAGGGGACGAACACTGAAGCTTTCTTT.

The CDR3 here is CASSPHRSGDNEQFF. The DNA of the CDR3 is TGTGCCAGCTCACCCCACCGGAGCGGAGACAATGAGCAGTTCTTC. The chain carries TRBV18 and TRBJ2-1; TRBD2 might be the D (5 bases). The CDR3 runs to 15 residues. Per germline, CDR1 KGHSH and CDR2 LQKENI. V shed 3 bases and J shed 5 bases, with 14 bases lying between them.

This clone has just a few counts. The genes are TRBV15 and TRBJ2-7, with 7 bases identical to TRBD2. The CDR3 sequence is 16 residues long. V lost 3 bases to trimming and J lost 2 bases; unmatched junction nucleotides: 10. The germline CDR1 and CDR2 sequences are LNHNV and YYDKDF (reference sequence). The CDR3 DNA sequence: TGTGCCACCAGCAGGGGGGGGATATCTAGGACCTACGAGCAGTACTTC. Residues: CATSRGGISRTYEQYF.

This clone has only a few counts. The CDR3 coding sequence is TGTGCCAGCAGTTTTCAACAGGGAAGGCAACCGTACTTC. The encoded protein is CASSFQQGRQPYF. This chain joins TRBV27 and TRBJ2-7; a possible D gene is TRBD1 (6 bases). The germline CDR1 and CDR2 sequences are MNHEY and SMNVEV (reference sequence). The germline V and J ends were trimmed by 3 bases and 12 bases, with 18 bases remaining between them. This CDR3 spans 13 amino acids.

The J gene is TRBJ2-5, the V gene TRBV7-9; 9 bases align to TRBD1. The DNA matches TRBJ2-7 better at its end, which makes the J call doubtful. CDR3 length: 13 amino acids. CDR1 is SEHNR and CDR2 is FQNEAQ in the germline V gene (reference sequence). CDR3: CASSSGQGGEQYF. The CDR3 DNA sequence: TGTGCCAGCAGCTCGGGACAGGGTGGCGAGCAGTACTTC.

This clone was counted a few times. The chain carries TRBV6-6 and TRBJ2-3; 8 positions match TRBD1. This CDR3 is 15 amino acids long. Germline V gives CDR1 MNHNY, CDR2 SVGAGI (reference sequence). The trim removed 5 bases at V and 4 bases at J, leaving 8 bases unmatched. The CDR3 DNA follows: TGTGCCAGCAGTCCAGGGGGCGTGAGCGCAGATACGCAGTATTTT. Amino acid sequence: CASSPGGVSADTQYF.

This clone was observed a handful of times. V gene TRBV5-4 combines with J gene TRBJ2-1; D uncertain. Germline V gives CDR1 SGHNT, CDR2 YYREEE (reference sequence). The CDR3 covers 15 residues. With 7 bases removed from V and 0 bases from J, the gap between germline ends came to 14 bases. The CDR3 DNA reads as TGTGCCAGCTTCCACCCAGGAAGCTCCTACAATGAGCAGTTCTTC. Its protein is CASFHPGSSYNEQFF.

There are a few counts of this clone. The chain couples TRBV18 to TRBJ2-7; 9 bases are a match to TRBD1. The CDR3 is 13 residues long. V was pared by 6 bases and J by 5 bases, with 5 bases of the junction left unmatched. Germline CDR1 KGHSH, CDR2 LQKENI. CDR3 protein: CASSPTGGHEQYF. CDR3 sequence (DNA): TGTGCCAGCTCGCCTACAGGGGGCCACGAGCAGTACTTC.

This clone was recorded a few times. The rearrangement links TRBV4-2 to TRBJ2-7; 14 nucleotides line up with TRBD2. V lost 4 bases and J lost 4; bases outside the gene matches: 3. The CDR3 has 15 amino acids. Germline CDR1 is LGHNA and CDR2 is YNFKEQ. The CDR3 sequence: CASSLGTSGGYEQYF. CDR3 DNA: TGTGCCAGCAGCCTAGGGACTAGCGGGGGTTACGAGCAGTACTTC.

The rearrangement uses TRBV18 and TRBJ2-1; the match to TRBD1 covers 9 bases. Germline trimming cut 2 bases from V and 8 bases from J; bases unmatched to any gene: 7. Germline V lookup: CDR1 KGHSH, CDR2 LQKENI. This CDR3 is 15 amino acids long. CDR3 nucleotide sequence: TGTGCCAGCTCACCAGACAGGGGGGTAATGGATGAGCAGTTCTTC. This translates into CASSPDRGVMDEQFF. The full variable domain, with the rest looked up from reference TRBV18 and TRBJ2-1, is NAGVMQNPRHLVRRRGQEARLRCSPMKGHSHVYWYRQLPEEGLKFMVYLQKENIIDESGMPKERFSAEFPKEGPSILRIQQVVRGDSAAYFCASSPDRGVMDEQFFGPGTRLTVL.

CDR3 sequence reads: CASSIVGGRAIYEQYF. DNA for the CDR3: TGTGCCAGTAGTATAGTGGGCGGGAGGGCCATCTACGAGCAGTACTTC. The chain employs TRBV19 and TRBJ2-7; 9 nucleotides line up with TRBD2. Germline V gives CDR1 LNHDA, CDR2 SQIVND (reference sequence). The CDR3 has 16 residues. The junction had 7 bases not matched to a gene; V was cut back by 1 base and J by 3 bases.

The chain combines TRBV7-9 with TRBJ1-2, with 7 bases that match TRBD1. CDR3 length equals 13 residues. Per the germline V gene, CDR1 is SEHNR and CDR2 is FQNEAQ (reference sequence). With V trimmed by 7 bases and J by 4 bases, 6 bases remained unmatched. For the CDR3, the DNA is TGTGCCAGCACCAACAGGGGTCCCTATGGCTACACCTTC. Translation: CASTNRGPYGYTF.

The chain couples TRBV4-3 to TRBJ1-1, with D maybe TRBD1 (5 bases). Germline CDR1 and CDR2: LGHNA and YSLEER. Trimming stripped 0 bases from V and 1 base from J, with 12 bases between. The CDR3 sequence is 16 residues long. Written as DNA, the CDR3 is TGCGCCAGCAGCCAAGATAAGGGAGGGGCGAACACTGAAGCTTTCTTT. Translated: CASSQDKGGANTEAFF.

This clone was recorded once. This chain uses TRBV27 with TRBJ2-7, with TRBD2 matching 7 bases. This CDR3 comprises 20 residues. The trim removed 0 bases at V and 1 base at J, leaving 18 bases unmatched. Germline lookup yields CDR1 MNHEY and CDR2 SMNVEV (reference sequence). The CDR3 region has the DNA TGTGCCAGCAGTTTATCGTGGGGCCTCATTGTGGGGACTACATCCTACGAGCAGTACTTC. It translates to CASSLSWGLIVGTTSYEQYF.

The rearrangement links TRBV30 to TRBJ2-3, with D perhaps TRBD2 (5 bases). The CDR3 sequence is 15 residues long. Germline CDR1 is GTSNPN and CDR2 is SVGIG (reference sequence). Trimming left V 0 bases short and J 0 bases short, with 10 bases between. The CDR3 DNA reads TGTGCCTGGAGTGTACTTGGGGAGAGCACAGATACGCAGTATTTT. Its translation is CAWSVLGESTDTQYF.